The 24 T cell receptor beta chains below come from one sample, sequenced in a study of CD8+CD57+ T cells in acquired aplastic anemia. Profiling that covered TCR beta VDJ and CDR3 relied on genomic DNA as its template. TCRdb used MiXCR to reprocess the reads, holding one entry per CDR3 protein. The table lists 200,000 to 250,000 distinct CDR3 sequences, roughly two thirds of them singletons, with about three fifths in the top ten. CD8+CD57+ cell expansion, shown by flow cytometry, had occurred in the patients selected for sequencing. Source material: sorted CD4+, CD8+, or CD8+CD57+ T cells (not recorded which) from PBMCs. The receptors shown here come from a human donor with aplastic anemia.

This sequence joins TRBV10-3 and TRBJ1-2; D uncertain. CDR1 and CDR2 from the germline V gene are ENHRY and SYGVKD. The CDR3 totals 14 residues. V gave up 2 bases and J gave up 7 bases, with 14 bases separating them. The CDR3 nucleotides are TGTGCCATCAGTGAGCTGGGCAGTGTTTCTGGCTACACCTTC. Translation gives CAISELGSVSGYTF.

This clonotype was counted at least ten times. The chain recombines TRBV30 with TRBJ1-6; D unclear. Germline CDR1 GTSNPN, CDR2 SVGIG (reference sequence). Deletions cut 2 bases from V and 11 bases from J, with 1 base between. This CDR3 contains 9 residues. DNA for the CDR3: TGTGCCTGGAGTCCACCCCTCCACTTT. As protein: CAWSPPLHF.

The chain carries TRBV19 and TRBJ2-7; D possibly matches TRBD1 or TRBD2 (5 bases each). The germline V gene has CDR1 LNHDA and CDR2 SQIVND (reference sequence). This CDR3 comprises 14 residues. V was clipped by 4 bases and J by 2 bases, with 12 bases between them. The CDR3 nucleotides are TGTGCCAGTAGTACAAGAACGGGGCCCTACGAGCAGTACTTC. Its protein product is CASSTRTGPYEQYF. Variable domain in full (rest from reference TRBV19 and TRBJ2-7): DGGITQSPKYLFRKEGQNVTLSCEQNLNHDAMYWYRQDPGQGLRLIYYSQIVNDFQKGDIAEGYSVSREKKESFPLTVTSAQKNPTAFYLCASSTRTGPYEQYFGPGTRLTVT.

The rearrangement links TRBV9 to TRBJ2-3; TRBD1 matches 7 bases. Per germline, CDR1 SGDLS and CDR2 YYNGEE. This CDR3 spans 16 amino acids. After removal of 3 bases from V and 11 bases from J, the junction contained 18 bases not matched to a gene. CDR3 DNA: TGTGCCAGCAGCGGTGGCACAGGGGAACCATCCTACGAGCAGTATTTT. Translation: CASSGGTGEPSYEQYF. Complete variable domain (other parts from reference TRBV9 and TRBJ2-3): DSGVTQTPKHLITATGQRVTLRCSPRSGDLSVYWYQQSLDQGLQFLIQYYNGEERAKGNILERFSAQQFPDLHSELNLSSLELGDSALYFCASSGGTGEPSYEQYFGPGTRLTVL.

This clonotype was recorded a few times. This sequence joins TRBV7-9 and TRBJ1-1; no firm D call. CDR1 and CDR2 (germline): SEHNR, FQNEAQ (reference sequence). The CDR3 consists of 14 residues. V shed 6 bases and J shed 0 bases, with 11 bases lying between them. The CDR3 protein is CASSRAEMNTEAFF. The CDR3 bases are TGTGCCAGCAGTCGGGCGGAGATGAACACTGAAGCTTTCTTT.

The V call is TRBV7-9, the J call TRBJ1-1; 8 nucleotides match TRBD1. Germline CDR1 SEHNR, CDR2 FQNEAQ (reference sequence). The CDR3 spans 17 residues. Germline trimming cut 3 bases from V and 0 bases from J; bases unmatched to any gene: 9. In DNA form, the CDR3 reads TGTGCCAGCAGCTTGCGGCAGGGGGCGTGGATGAACACTGAAGCTTTCTTT. The encoded protein is CASSLRQGAWMNTEAFF.

CDR3 loop: CASSESRGPTDTQYF. Written as DNA, the CDR3 is TGTGCCAGCAGTGAATCGAGGGGACCCACAGATACGCAGTATTTT. The rearrangement links TRBV25-1 to TRBJ2-3; the D call may be TRBD1 or TRBD2 (5 bases each). The CDR3 is 15 residues long. The V end was cut by 1 base, the J end by 2 bases, with 10 bases between. Per germline, CDR1 MGHDK and CDR2 SYGVNS.

The gene calls are TRBV7-9 and TRBJ2-2, with 7 bases that match TRBD2. There are 16 residues in the CDR3. Losses at the gene ends were 4 bases for V and 0 bases for J; bases not matched to a gene: 5. Germline values: CDR1 SEHNR, CDR2 FQNEAQ (reference sequence). CDR3 amino acids: CASSSSRGANTGELFF. The CDR3 DNA reads TGTGCCAGCAGCTCCTCACGGGGGGCGAACACCGGGGAGCTGTTTTTT.

This rearrangement joins TRBV6-5 to TRBJ2-5, with D possibly TRBD1 on 6 matching bases. This CDR3 has 14 amino acids. Trimming left V 0 bases short and J 5 bases short, with 10 bases between. CDR1 MNHEY and CDR2 SVGAGI come from the germline V gene. The CDR3 nucleotides are TGTGCCAGCAGTTACTCAACAGGGCGGGAGACCCAGTACTTC. This codes for CASSYSTGRETQYF.

V and J are TRBV29-1 and TRBJ2-1; D perhaps matches TRBD1 (5 bases). Looked up from germline, CDR1 is SQVTM and CDR2 is ANQGSEA. This CDR3 comprises 14 residues. Trimming left V 4 bases short and J 5 bases short, with 15 bases between. The CDR3 nucleotides are TGCAGCGTTGTGGGTAGGGGCAGCCACAATGAGCAGTTCTTC. Protein sequence: CSVVGRGSHNEQFF.

V is TRBV15 and J is TRBJ2-1, with D perhaps given as TRBD1 or TRBD2 (5 bases each). Trimming stripped 3 bases from V and 6 bases from J, with 18 bases between. CDR3 length: 16 amino acids. Per germline, CDR1 LNHNV and CDR2 YYDKDF (reference sequence). CDR3 DNA sequence: TGTGCCACCAGCAGCTCAGTAGCGACAGTTTTCAATGAGCAGTTCTTC. Amino acids: CATSSSVATVFNEQFF.

As to this clonotype: One end of the junction is discordant with germline, which a read error may explain. The chain couples TRBV5-1 to TRBJ2-1; D call uncertain. Germline lookup yields CDR1 SGHRS and CDR2 YFSETQ. The CDR3 contains 14 residues. The CDR3 coding sequence is TGTGCCAGCAACAAGATGATGAGTAATAATGAGCAGTTCTTC. This sequence encodes CASNKMMSNNEQFF.

This chain joins TRBV29-1 and TRBJ2-1; 11 nucleotides match TRBD1. CDR1 is SQVTM and CDR2 is ANQGSEA in the germline V gene. CDR3 length equals 14 residues. V lost 7 bases, J lost 7 bases, and 9 bases stayed unmatched. As DNA, the CDR3 is TGCAGCGGGGGGGACAGGGGGATTCGTAATGAGCAGTTCTTC. It specifies CSGGDRGIRNEQFF.

Here the CDR3 DNA reads TGCAGTGCTAGAGTTGGGACAGGCGCTTTCTTT. Its translation is CSARVGTGAFF. This chain connects TRBV20-1 to TRBJ1-1; 8 bases agree with TRBD1. CDR3 length: 11 amino acids. CDR1 is DFQATT and CDR2 is SNEGSKA in the germline V gene (reference sequence). V was clipped by 1 base and J by 11 bases; unmatched bases: 3.

The chain couples TRBV29-1 to TRBJ1-2; tentatively, D is TRBD1 (5 bases). Germline V lookup: CDR1 SQVTM, CDR2 ANQGSEA. V was cut by 4 bases and J by 0 bases, with 9 bases left in between. The CDR3 spans 13 residues. The CDR3, as DNA: TGCAGCGTTGGGGGGGACTCTAACTATGGCTACACCTTC. Amino acid sequence: CSVGGDSNYGYTF. The full variable domain, completed using reference TRBV29-1 and TRBJ1-2, is SAVISQKPSRDICQRGTSLTIQCQVDSQVTMMFWYRQQPGQSLTLIATANQGSEATYESGFVIDKFPISRPNLTFSTLTVSNMSPEDSSIYLCSVGGDSNYGYTFGSGTRLTVV.

The chain links TRBV7-8 to TRBJ1-2; 8 bases align to TRBD1. The germline V gene encodes CDR1 SGHVS and CDR2 FQNEAQ. The junction had 12 bases not matched to a gene; V was cut back by 9 bases and J by 0 bases. CDR3 length: 16 amino acids. The CDR3 coding sequence is TGTGCCAGTAGTATTCTCGGGACAGGAGCTAACTATGGCTACACCTTC. It translates to CASSILGTGANYGYTF.

The V and J genes are TRBV24-1 and TRBJ2-1; 13 positions match TRBD2. Trimming at V came to 4 bases and at J to 5 bases, leaving 7 bases not matched to a gene. In germline, CDR1 is KGHDR, CDR2 SFDVKD. CDR3 size: 17 residues. CDR3 DNA: TGTGCCACCAGTGAACAACGACTAGCGGGGGGCAACAATGAGCAGTTCTTC. This gives the protein CATSEQRLAGGNNEQFF.

The chain links TRBV19 to TRBJ1-3; D is unresolved. Trimming shortened V by 7 bases and J by 0 bases, and 4 bases separated the two germline ends. Germline values: CDR1 LNHDA, CDR2 SQIVND (reference sequence). This CDR3 region has 12 residues. The DNA of the CDR3 is TGTGCCAGTACAGGCTCTGGAAACACCATATATTTT. Its protein product is CASTGSGNTIYF.

This chain joins TRBV12-3 or TRBV12-4 and TRBJ2-3; D is unresolved. There are 16 residues in the CDR3. With 5 bases removed from V and 2 bases from J, the gap between germline ends came to 17 bases. In DNA form, the CDR3 reads TGTGCCAGCAGTCCCCGACTGTACGAATCCACAGATACGCAGTATTTT. Encoded protein: CASSPRLYESTDTQYF.

This clonotype was seen ten or more times. This chain joins TRBV10-3 and TRBJ2-3, with 9 bases aligning to TRBD2. Germline V gene sequence: CDR1 ENHRY, CDR2 SYGVKD. The V gene end was trimmed by 0 bases and the J gene end by 5 bases; junction bases not matched to a gene: 9. The CDR3 has 17 amino acids. The CDR3 here is CAISESHSGGPLDTQYF. In DNA form, the CDR3 reads TGTGCCATCAGTGAGTCCCATAGCGGGGGCCCCTTAGATACGCAGTATTTT.

This clonotype was observed a few times. This chain uses TRBV12-3 or TRBV12-4 with TRBJ1-3; no firm D call. The CDR3 contains 14 residues. Between the trimmed V and J ends, which lost 8 bases and 0 bases, there was a span of 11 bases. CDR3 loop: CASCRSYSGNTIYF. The CDR3 DNA sequence: TGTGCCAGCTGTAGAAGTTACTCTGGAAACACCATATATTTT.

This clonotype came up a few times. This rearrangement joins TRBV24-1 to TRBJ2-2; D not resolved. Germline lookup yields CDR1 KGHDR and CDR2 SFDVKD. Trimming took off 7 bases at V and 5 bases at J, with 4 bases between the two ends. The CDR3 extends over 11 amino acids. This CDR3 reads CATRGTGELFF. In nucleotides, the CDR3 is TGTGCCACCAGGGGGACCGGGGAGCTGTTTTTT.

The chain links TRBV7-2 to TRBJ2-7; D call uncertain. Germline V gives CDR1 SGHTA, CDR2 FQGNSA. CDR3 length: 11 amino acids. Trimming left V 5 bases short and J 6 bases short, with 8 bases between. CDR3 DNA sequence: TGTGCCAGCAGCGAAGCAAGCGAGCAGTACTTC. It specifies CASSEASEQYF.

The CDR3 coding sequence is TGCAGTGCTAGAGATCAGGCCAGCTACAATGAGCAGTTCTTC. Translation gives CSARDQASYNEQFF. This chain connects TRBV20-1 to TRBJ2-1; D unresolved. The length of the CDR3 is 14 residues. The germline gives CDR1 DFQATT, CDR2 SNEGSKA (reference sequence). Trimming removed 0 bases from V and 3 bases from J, with 9 bases in between.